This T cell receptor (beta chain) stems from a study of CD8 T cells in ankylosing spondylitis. J gave up 3 bases and V 8 bases, and 5 bases lay outside the gene matches. The CDR3 covers 14 residues. Germline V gene data show CDR1 as MNHEY and CDR2 as SVGEGT. TCRdb redid the calling of the 5' RACE reads with MiXCR, one entry per CDR3 protein. The repertoire holds 250,000 to 300,000 distinct CDR3 sequences, with 15% to 25% as singletons. The table lists this clonotype with a few counts. Sequencing was carried out using blood, either unsorted or a sorted T cell fraction (not recorded which). The receptor was isolated from a male donor with ankylosing spondylitis or in good health (not recorded which). V gene TRBV6-2 or TRBV6-3 combines with J gene TRBJ2-2; TRBD1 matches at 8 bases. As DNA, the CDR3 is TGTGCCAGCGGGCAGACAGGGGACACCGGGGAGCTGTTTTTT. Protein: CASGQTGDTGELFF.